This T cell receptor beta chain stems from a study of early T cells in non-severe SARS-CoV-2 infection. Study background: Sequencing of bulk RNA from unsorted whole blood was done, without chain pairing.

Each cDNA molecule carried a unique molecular identifier. One entry per CDR3 protein, called by TCRdb with MiXCR from the 5' RACE reads. The profile shows 40,000 to 55,000 distinct CDR3 sequences, less than 8.5% of them singletons. Trimming took 12 bases from V and 5 from J; bases not matched to a gene: 15. In germline, CDR1 is KGHDR, CDR2 SFDVKD. The CDR3 is made up of 16 amino acids. For this clonotype: Possible read error: a much larger clone is one base away.

The rearrangement joins TRBV24-1 to TRBJ2-2, with 9 bases identical to TRBD1. The source is an adult who was a healthcare worker with PCR-confirmed SARS-CoV-2 infection or an uninfected control (not recorded which). Sample: whole blood. The CDR3 sequence is CAAQLGQGLRTGELFF. The CDR3 nucleotides are TGTGCCGCGCAACTGGGACAGGGTCTCAGAACCGGGGAGCTGTTTTTT.